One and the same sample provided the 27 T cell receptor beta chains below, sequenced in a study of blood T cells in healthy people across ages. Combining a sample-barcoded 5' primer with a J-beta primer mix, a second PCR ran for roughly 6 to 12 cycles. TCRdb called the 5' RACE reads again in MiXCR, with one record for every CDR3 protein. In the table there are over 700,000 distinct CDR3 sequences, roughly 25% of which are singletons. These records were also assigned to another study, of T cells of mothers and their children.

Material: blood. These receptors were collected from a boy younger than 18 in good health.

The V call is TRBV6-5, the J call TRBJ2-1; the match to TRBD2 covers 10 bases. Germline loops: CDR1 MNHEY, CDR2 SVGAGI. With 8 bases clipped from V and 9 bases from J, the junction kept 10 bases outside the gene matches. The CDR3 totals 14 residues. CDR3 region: CASFLTSGSSEQFF. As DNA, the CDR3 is TGTGCCAGCTTCCTGACTAGCGGGTCCTCTGAGCAGTTCTTC.

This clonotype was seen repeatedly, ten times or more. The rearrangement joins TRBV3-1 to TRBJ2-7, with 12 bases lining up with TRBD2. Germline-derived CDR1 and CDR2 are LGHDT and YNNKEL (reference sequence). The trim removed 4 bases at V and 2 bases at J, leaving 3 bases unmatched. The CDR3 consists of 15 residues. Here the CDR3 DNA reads TGTGCCAGCAGCCTCGGACTAGCGGGGACCTACGAGCAGTACTTC. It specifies CASSLGLAGTYEQYF.

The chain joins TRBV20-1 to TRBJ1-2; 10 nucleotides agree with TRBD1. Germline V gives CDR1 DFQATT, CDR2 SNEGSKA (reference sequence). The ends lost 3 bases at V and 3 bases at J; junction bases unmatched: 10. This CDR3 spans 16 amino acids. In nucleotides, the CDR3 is TGCAGTGCTAGTCCAGTAGCGGGACAGGGGTACTATGGCTACACCTTC. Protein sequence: CSASPVAGQGYYGYTF.

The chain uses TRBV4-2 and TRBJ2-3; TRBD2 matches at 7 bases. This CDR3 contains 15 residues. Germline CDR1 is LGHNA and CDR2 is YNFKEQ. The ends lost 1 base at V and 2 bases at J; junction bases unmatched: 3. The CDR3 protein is CASSQGAGYTDTQYF. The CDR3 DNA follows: TGTGCCAGCAGCCAAGGAGCGGGGTACACAGATACGCAGTATTTT.

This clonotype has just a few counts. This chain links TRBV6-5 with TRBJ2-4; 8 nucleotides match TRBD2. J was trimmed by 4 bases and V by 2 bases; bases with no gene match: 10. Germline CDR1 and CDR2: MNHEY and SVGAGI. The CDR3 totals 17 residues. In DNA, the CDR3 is TGTGCCAGCAGTTACGGGAGCCCAGCGGGAGCTAAAAACATTCAGTACTTC. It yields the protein CASSYGSPAGAKNIQYF.

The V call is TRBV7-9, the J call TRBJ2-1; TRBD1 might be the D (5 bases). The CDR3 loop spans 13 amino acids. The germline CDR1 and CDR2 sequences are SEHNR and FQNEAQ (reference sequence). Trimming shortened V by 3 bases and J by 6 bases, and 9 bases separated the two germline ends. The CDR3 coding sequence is TGTGCCAGCAGCTTTCGACAGCGCAATGAGCAGTTCTTC. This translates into CASSFRQRNEQFF.

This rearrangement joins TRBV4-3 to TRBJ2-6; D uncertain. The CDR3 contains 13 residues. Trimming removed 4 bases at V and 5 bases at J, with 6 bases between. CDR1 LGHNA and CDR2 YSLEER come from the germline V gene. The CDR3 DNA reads TGCGCCAGCAGCCCTCGGCGGGCCAACGTCCTGACTTTC. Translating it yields CASSPRRANVLTF.

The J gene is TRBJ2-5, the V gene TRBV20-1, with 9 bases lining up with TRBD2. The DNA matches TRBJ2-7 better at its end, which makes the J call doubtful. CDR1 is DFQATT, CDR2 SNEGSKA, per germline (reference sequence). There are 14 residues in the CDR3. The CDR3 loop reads CSARDVAGDLEQYF. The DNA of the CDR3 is TGCAGTGCTAGAGATGTAGCGGGAGATCTCGAGCAGTACTTC.

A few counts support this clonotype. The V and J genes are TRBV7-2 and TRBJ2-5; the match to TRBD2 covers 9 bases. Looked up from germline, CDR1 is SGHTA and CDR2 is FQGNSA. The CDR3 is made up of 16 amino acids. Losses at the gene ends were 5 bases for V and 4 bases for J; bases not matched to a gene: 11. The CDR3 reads CASSPPRAGGGETQYF. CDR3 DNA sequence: TGTGCCAGCAGCCCACCACGTGCGGGAGGGGGAGAGACCCAGTACTTC.

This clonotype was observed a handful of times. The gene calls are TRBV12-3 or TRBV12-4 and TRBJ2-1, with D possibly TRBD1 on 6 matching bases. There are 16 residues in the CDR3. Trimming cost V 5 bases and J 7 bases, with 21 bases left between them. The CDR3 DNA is TGTGCCAGCAGTCCACAGGACTGGGGGCCGGGGAATGAGCAGTTCTTC. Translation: CASSPQDWGPGNEQFF.

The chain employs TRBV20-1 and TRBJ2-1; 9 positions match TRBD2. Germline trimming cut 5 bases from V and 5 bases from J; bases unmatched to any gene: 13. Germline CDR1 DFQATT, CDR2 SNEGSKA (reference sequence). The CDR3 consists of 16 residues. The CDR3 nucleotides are TGCAGTGCTGGACTTTACAGCGGGGGGACAGACAATGAGCAGTTCTTC. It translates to CSAGLYSGGTDNEQFF.

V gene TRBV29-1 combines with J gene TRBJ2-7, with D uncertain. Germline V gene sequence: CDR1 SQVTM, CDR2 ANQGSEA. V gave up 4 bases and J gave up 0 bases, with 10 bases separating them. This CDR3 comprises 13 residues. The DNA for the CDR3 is TGCAGCGTTGGAGATTACCGCTCCTACGAGCAGTACTTC. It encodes CSVGDYRSYEQYF.

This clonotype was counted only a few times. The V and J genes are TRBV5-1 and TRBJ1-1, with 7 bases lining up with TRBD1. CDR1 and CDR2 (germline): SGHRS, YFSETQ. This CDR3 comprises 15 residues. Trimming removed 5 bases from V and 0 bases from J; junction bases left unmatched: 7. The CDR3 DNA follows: TGCGCCAGCAGAATTACGGGACAGATGAACACTGAAGCTTTCTTT. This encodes CASRITGQMNTEAFF.

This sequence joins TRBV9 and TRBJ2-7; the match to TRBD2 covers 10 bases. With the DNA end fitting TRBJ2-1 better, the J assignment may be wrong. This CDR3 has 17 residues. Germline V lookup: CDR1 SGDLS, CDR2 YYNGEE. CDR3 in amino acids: CASSPRPTSGFANEQFF. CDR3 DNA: TGTGCCAGCAGCCCCCGACCGACTAGCGGGTTTGCTAATGAGCAGTTCTTC.

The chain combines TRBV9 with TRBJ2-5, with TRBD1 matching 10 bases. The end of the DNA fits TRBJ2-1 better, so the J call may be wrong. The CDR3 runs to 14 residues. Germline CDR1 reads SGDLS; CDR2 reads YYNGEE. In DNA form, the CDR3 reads TGTGCCAGCAGCGGACAGGGGGCTTTAAGTGAGCAGTTCTTC. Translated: CASSGQGALSEQFF.

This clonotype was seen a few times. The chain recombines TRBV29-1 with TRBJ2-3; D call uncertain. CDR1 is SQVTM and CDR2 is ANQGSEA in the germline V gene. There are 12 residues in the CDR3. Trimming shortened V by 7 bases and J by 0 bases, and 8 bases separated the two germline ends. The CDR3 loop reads CSAKDSTDTQYF. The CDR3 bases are TGCAGCGCGAAGGACAGCACAGATACGCAGTATTTT.

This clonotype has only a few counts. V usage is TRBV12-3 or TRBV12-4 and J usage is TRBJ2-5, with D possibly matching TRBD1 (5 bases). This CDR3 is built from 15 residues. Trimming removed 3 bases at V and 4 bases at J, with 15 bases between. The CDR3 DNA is TGTGCCAGCAGTTTCACAGGAATTATAGGAGAGACCCAGTACTTC. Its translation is CASSFTGIIGETQYF.

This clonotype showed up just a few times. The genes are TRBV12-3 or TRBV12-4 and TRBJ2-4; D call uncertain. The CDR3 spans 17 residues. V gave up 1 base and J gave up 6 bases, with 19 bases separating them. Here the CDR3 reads CASSLESEAGRGNIQYF. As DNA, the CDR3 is TGTGCCAGCAGTTTAGAGAGTGAAGCAGGTCGTGGAAACATTCAGTACTTC.

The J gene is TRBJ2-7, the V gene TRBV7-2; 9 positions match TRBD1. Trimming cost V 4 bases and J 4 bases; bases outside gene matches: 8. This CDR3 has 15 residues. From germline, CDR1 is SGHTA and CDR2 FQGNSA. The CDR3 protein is CASSSPRTGEYEQYF. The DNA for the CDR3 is TGTGCCAGCAGCTCCCCCCGGACAGGGGAGTACGAGCAGTACTTC. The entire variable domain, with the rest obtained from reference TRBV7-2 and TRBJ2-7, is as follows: GAGVSQSPSNKVTEKGKDVELRCDPISGHTALYWYRQSLGQGLEFLIYFQGNSAPDKSGLPSDRFSAERTGGSVSTLTIQRTQQEDSAVYLCASSSPRTGEYEQYFGPGTRLTVT.

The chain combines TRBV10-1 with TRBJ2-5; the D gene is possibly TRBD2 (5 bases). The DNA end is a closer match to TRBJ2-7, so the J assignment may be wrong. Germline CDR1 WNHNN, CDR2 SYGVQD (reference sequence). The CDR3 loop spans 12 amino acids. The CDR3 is CASSDGIYEQYF. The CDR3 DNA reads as TGCGCCAGCAGTGACGGGATCTACGAGCAGTACTTC.

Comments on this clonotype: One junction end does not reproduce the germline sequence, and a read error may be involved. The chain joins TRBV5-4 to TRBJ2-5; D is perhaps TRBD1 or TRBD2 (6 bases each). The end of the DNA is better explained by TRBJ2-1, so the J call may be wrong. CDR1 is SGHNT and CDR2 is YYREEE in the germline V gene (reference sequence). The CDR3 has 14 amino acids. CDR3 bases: TGTGCCAACAGCTCCGAGGGAGTAGAGGGGGGACAGTTCTTC. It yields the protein CANSSEGVEGGQFF.

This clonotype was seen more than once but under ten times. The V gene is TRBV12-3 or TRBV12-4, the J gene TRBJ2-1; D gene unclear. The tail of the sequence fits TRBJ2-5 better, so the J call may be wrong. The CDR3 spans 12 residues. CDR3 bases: TGTGCCAGCAGTGGAGATCGAGAGACCCAGTACTTC. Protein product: CASSGDRETQYF.

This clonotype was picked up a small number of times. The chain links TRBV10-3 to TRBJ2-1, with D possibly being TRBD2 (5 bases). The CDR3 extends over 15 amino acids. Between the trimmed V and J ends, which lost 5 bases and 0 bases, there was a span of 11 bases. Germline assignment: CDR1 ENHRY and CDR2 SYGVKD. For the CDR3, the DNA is TGTGCCATCAGTAGACTGGGAGCCTCCTACAATGAGCAGTTCTTC. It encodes CAISRLGASYNEQFF.

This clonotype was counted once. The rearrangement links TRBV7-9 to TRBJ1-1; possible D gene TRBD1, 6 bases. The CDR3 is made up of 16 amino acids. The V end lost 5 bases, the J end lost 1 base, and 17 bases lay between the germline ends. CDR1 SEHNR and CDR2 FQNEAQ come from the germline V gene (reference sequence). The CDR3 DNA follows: TGTGCCAGCAGCCACCTGTCGGGGGGCGGGAACACTGAAGCTTTCTTT. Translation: CASSHLSGGGNTEAFF.

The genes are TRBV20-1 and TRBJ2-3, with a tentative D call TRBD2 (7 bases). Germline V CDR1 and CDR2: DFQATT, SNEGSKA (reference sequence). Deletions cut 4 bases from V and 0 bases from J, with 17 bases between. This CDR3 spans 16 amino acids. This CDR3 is CSATHQRGGSTDTQYF. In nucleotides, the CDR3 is TGCAGTGCTACCCACCAGAGGGGGGGAAGCACAGATACGCAGTATTTT.

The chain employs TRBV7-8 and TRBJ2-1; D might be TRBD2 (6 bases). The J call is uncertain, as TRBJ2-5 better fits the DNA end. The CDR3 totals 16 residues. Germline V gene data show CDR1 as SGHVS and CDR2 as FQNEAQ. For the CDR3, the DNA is TGTGCCAGCAGCTTAGCGGTACGGGGGACCCAAGAGACCCAGTACTTC. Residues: CASSLAVRGTQETQYF.

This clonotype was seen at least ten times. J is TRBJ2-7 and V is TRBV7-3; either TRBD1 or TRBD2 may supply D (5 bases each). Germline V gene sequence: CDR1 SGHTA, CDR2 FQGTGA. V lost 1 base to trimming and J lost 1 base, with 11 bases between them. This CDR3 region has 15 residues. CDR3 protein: CASSLNRGPSYEQYF. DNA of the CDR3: TGTGCCAGCAGCTTAAATAGGGGACCGTCCTACGAGCAGTACTTC.